Listed here is a single T cell receptor beta chain. The data were taken from a study of shared clonotypes between healthy human individuals. Unsorted PBMC contributed 300 ng DNA, tens of thousands of T cell genomes, to each replicate PCR. Only in-frame clones appear in the TCRdb table, and some are missing; sequencing was by immunoSEQ multiplex PCR. Of 490,000 or so clones detected, over 60% appear once; the ten largest clones hold over 10%. The healthy adult donors were HIV-negative and reported no recent acute infections or vaccinations. The sample was PBMCs. This sequence was found in a woman aged 40-49 years in good health. Some clones in this sample may be carry-over from other donors' samples.

The CDR3 coding sequence is TGTGCCAGCAGCCTGACTAGCGGAGCCAAAAACATTCAGTACTTC. Translated: CASSLTSGAKNIQYF. The chain has TRBV5-6 and TRBJ2-4; 9 bases map to TRBD2. V was clipped by 4 bases and J by 0 bases; unmatched bases: 2. Germline CDR1 reads SGHDT; CDR2 reads YYEEEE. The CDR3 sequence is 15 residues long.